These 14 T cell receptor beta chains originate from one sample sequenced in a study of control samples from healthy donors and cancer patients (dated by TCRdb to the early 2020s). Libraries were made using the immunoSEQ multiplex PCR assay. TCRdb mirrors the immuneACCESS table, restricted to in-frame sequences. Some clones are absent from its copies; in checked studies, under half trace to an unresolved V gene, and the reason for the others is unknown. Recorded for this sample are approximately 82,000 clones; roughly 94% of them occurred a single time. The ten top clones hold 4.8% of the sample. The sequenced sample was blood. These receptors came from a woman younger than 35 in good health.

The chain employs TRBV11-2 and TRBJ1-1; no clear D. Trimming removed 1 base at V and 7 bases at J, with 10 bases between. Germline lookup yields CDR1 SGHAT and CDR2 FQNNGV. This CDR3 comprises 13 residues. The CDR3 sequence is CASSLGIDIEAFF. CDR3 bases: TGTGCCAGCAGCTTAGGTATAGACATTGAAGCTTTCTTT.

The rearrangement links TRBV5-1 to TRBJ2-7, with 9 bases aligning to TRBD1. J lost 4 bases, V lost 7 bases, and 6 bases had no gene match. Germline CDR1 reads SGHRS; CDR2 reads YFSETQ. The CDR3 has 13 residues. The chain's CDR3 is CASAPGQGYEQYF. In DNA, the CDR3 is TGCGCCAGCGCCCCGGGACAGGGATACGAGCAGTACTTC. Based on the CDR3 plus reference TRBV5-1 and TRBJ2-7, the full variable domain is KAGVTQTPRYLIKTRGQQVTLSCSPISGHRSVSWYQQTPGQGLQFLFEYFSETQRNKGNFPGRFSGRQFSNSRSEMNVSTLELGDSALYLCASAPGQGYEQYFGPGTRLTVT.

This clone was counted once. The gene calls are TRBV3-1 (or the pseudogene TRBV3-2) and TRBJ1-2; D unclear. The germline CDR1 and CDR2 sequences are LGHDT and YNNKEL (reference sequence). The ends were cut back, 1 base at V and 5 bases at J, with 5 bases in the middle. This CDR3 has 12 residues. The chain's CDR3 is CASSQGMYGYTF. The CDR3 DNA follows: TGTGCCAGCAGCCAAGGAATGTATGGCTACACCTTC.

This rearrangement joins TRBV7-2 to TRBJ1-5; D may be TRBD1 (6 bases). Trimming left V 3 bases short and J 14 bases short, with 17 bases between. Germline assignment: CDR1 SGHTA and CDR2 FQGNSA. The CDR3 has 13 amino acids. The CDR3 DNA is TGTGCCAGCAGCTTTGCCCTCCAAGGGGGTGAGCATTTT. Protein product: CASSFALQGGEHF.

The V and J genes are TRBV5-8 and TRBJ1-1; D unclear. Germline V gene data show CDR1 as SGHTS and CDR2 as YDEGEE. This CDR3 is built from 12 residues. Trimming removed 5 bases at V and 0 bases at J, with 5 bases between. The CDR3 DNA follows: TGTGCCAGCAGTTACCTGAACACTGAAGCTTTCTTT. Amino acid sequence: CASSYLNTEAFF.

The chain joins TRBV4-3 to TRBJ1-6, with D unresolved. The V and J ends lost 0 bases and 10 bases respectively, with 16 bases between them. The CDR3 has 16 amino acids. Germline V lookup: CDR1 LGHNA, CDR2 YSLEER. The CDR3 is CASSQDQTALGSPLHF. The CDR3 DNA reads as TGCGCCAGCAGCCAAGACCAGACGGCCTTGGGATCACCCCTCCACTTT.

This chain uses TRBV6-5 with TRBJ2-5, with 13 nucleotides matching TRBD2. Germline V gives CDR1 MNHEY, CDR2 SVGAGI. The V segment lost 6 bases and the J segment 5 bases; nucleotides outside the gene matches: 6. CDR3 size: 15 residues. The CDR3 coding sequence is TGTGCCAGCAGAACTAGCGGGGGGGCCGGGGAGACCCAGTACTTC. Translation gives CASRTSGGAGETQYF.

The chain has TRBV28 and TRBJ2-2; tentatively, D is TRBD1 or TRBD2 (6 bases each). Germline V gene lookup returns CDR1 MDHEN and CDR2 SYDVKM. Trimming cost V 8 bases and J 4 bases, with 20 bases left between them. This CDR3 contains 16 residues. This chain's CDR3 is CASRPRQEGITGELFF. As DNA, the CDR3 is TGTGCCAGCCGACCCCGACAGGAGGGTATCACCGGGGAGCTGTTTTTT.

The chain recombines TRBV28 with TRBJ1-5, with no clear D. CDR1 MDHEN and CDR2 SYDVKM come from the germline V gene. CDR3 length equals 12 residues. Trimming took 4 bases from V and 7 from J, leaving 8 bases between them. CDR3 in DNA: TGTGCCAGCAGTTCGACCCAACAGCCCCAGCATTTT. This sequence encodes CASSSTQQPQHF.

This clone was seen only once. This chain joins TRBV5-1 and TRBJ2-3; TRBD1 might be the D (5 bases). The germline V gene encodes CDR1 SGHRS and CDR2 YFSETQ. CDR3 length: 15 amino acids. Trimming cost V 0 bases and J 0 bases, with 8 bases left between them. The CDR3 loop is CASSLDGASTDTQYF. The CDR3 nucleotides are TGCGCCAGCAGCTTGGATGGGGCGAGCACAGATACGCAGTATTTT.

V and J are TRBV7-2 and TRBJ1-3; D call uncertain. Germline CDR1 SGHTA, CDR2 FQGNSA. CDR3 length equals 14 residues. Trimming left V 5 bases short and J 4 bases short, with 12 bases between. The DNA of the CDR3 is TGTGCCAGCAGCGTCATTACCGCGGGAAACACCATATATTTT. This translates into CASSVITAGNTIYF.

V usage is TRBV7-2 and J usage is TRBJ2-7, with 11 bases lining up with TRBD1. Trimming cost V 7 bases and J 4 bases; bases outside gene matches: 3. The germline gives CDR1 SGHTA, CDR2 FQGNSA. CDR3 length: 13 residues. The CDR3 loop reads CASIGTGGYEQYF. The CDR3 DNA is TGTGCCAGCATTGGGACAGGGGGGTACGAGCAGTACTTC.

The rearrangement links TRBV5-6 to TRBJ2-7, with 7 bases lining up with TRBD1. Per germline, CDR1 SGHDT and CDR2 YYEEEE. The CDR3 is 14 residues long. J gave up 3 bases and V 0 bases, and 3 bases lay outside the gene matches. The CDR3, as DNA: TGTGCCAGCAGCTTGGGGACAGGTAACTACGAGCAGTACTTC. Protein product: CASSLGTGNYEQYF.

This clone was seen a single time. V usage is TRBV7-9 and J usage is TRBJ2-3; 10 bases are shared with TRBD2. From germline, CDR1 is SEHNR and CDR2 FQNEAQ (reference sequence). This CDR3 has 15 amino acids. Trimming at V came to 0 bases and at J to 4 bases, leaving 1 base not matched to a gene. The CDR3 region is CASSLALAGPDTQYF. The CDR3 DNA reads TGTGCCAGCAGCTTAGCACTAGCGGGGCCAGATACGCAGTATTTT.